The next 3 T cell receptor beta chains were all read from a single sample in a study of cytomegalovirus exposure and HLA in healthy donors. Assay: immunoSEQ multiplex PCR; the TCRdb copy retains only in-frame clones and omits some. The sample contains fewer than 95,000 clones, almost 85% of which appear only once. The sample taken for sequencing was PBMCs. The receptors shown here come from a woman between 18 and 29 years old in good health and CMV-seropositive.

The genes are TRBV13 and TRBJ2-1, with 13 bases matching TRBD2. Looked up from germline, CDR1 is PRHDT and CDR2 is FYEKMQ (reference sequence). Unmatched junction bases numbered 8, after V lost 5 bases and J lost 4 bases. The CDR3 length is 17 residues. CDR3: CASSPGTSGAYYNEQFF. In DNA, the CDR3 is TGTGCCAGCAGCCCTGGGACTAGCGGGGCCTATTACAATGAGCAGTTCTTC.

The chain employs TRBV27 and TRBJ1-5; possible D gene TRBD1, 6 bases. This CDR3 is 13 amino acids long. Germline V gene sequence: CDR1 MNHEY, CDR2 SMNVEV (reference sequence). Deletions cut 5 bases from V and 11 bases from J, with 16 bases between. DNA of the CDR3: TGTGCCAGCAGTGCCAACAGGGAATCGGCCCAGCATTTT. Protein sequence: CASSANRESAQHF.

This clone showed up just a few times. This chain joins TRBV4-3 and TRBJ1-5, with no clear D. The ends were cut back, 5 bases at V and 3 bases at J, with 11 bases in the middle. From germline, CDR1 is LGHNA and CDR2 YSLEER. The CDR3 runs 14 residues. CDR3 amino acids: CASSFRHNNQPQHF. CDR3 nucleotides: TGCGCCAGCAGCTTTCGACACAACAATCAGCCCCAGCATTTT.